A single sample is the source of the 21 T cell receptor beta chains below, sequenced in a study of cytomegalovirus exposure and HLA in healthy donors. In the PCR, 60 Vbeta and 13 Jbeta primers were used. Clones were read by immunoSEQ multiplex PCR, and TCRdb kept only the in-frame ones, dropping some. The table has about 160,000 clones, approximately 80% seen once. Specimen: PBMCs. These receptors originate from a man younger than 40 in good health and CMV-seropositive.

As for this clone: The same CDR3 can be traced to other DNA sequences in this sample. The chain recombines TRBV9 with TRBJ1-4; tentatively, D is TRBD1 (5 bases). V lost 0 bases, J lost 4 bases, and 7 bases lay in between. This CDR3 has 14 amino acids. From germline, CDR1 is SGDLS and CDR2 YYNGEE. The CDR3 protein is CASSVGQNNEKLFF. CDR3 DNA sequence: TGTGCCAGCAGCGTAGGACAGAATAATGAAAAACTGTTTTTT.

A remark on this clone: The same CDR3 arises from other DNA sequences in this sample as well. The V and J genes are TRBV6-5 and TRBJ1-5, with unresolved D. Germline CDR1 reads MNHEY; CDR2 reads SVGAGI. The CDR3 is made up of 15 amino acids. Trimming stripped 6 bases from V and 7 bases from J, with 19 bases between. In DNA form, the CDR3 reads TGTGCCAGCAGCCCCTTTAGTATGCAGGCACAGCCCCAGCATTTT. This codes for CASSPFSMQAQPQHF.

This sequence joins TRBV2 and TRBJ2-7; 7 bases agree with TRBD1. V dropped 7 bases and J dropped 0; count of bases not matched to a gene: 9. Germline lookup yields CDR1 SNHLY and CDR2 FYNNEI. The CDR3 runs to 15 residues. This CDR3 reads CASNPGQPSSYEQYF. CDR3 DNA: TGTGCCAGCAATCCGGGACAGCCGAGCTCCTACGAGCAGTACTTC.

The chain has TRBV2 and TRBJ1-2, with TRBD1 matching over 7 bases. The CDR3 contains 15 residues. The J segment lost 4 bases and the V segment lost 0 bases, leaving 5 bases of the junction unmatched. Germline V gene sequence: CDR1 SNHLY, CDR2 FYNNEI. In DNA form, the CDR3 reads TGTGCCAGCAGTGAAGCCACAGGGGTCCCCTATGGCTACACCTTC. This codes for CASSEATGVPYGYTF.

CDR3 residues: CASSYTTGRNYGYTF. The CDR3 DNA reads TGTGCCAGCAGTTACACGACAGGGAGGAACTATGGCTACACCTTC. This chain connects TRBV6-5 to TRBJ1-2, with TRBD1 matching over 7 bases. This CDR3 comprises 15 residues. Germline V CDR1 and CDR2: MNHEY, SVGAGI. Germline trimming cut 2 bases from V and 2 bases from J; bases unmatched to any gene: 5.

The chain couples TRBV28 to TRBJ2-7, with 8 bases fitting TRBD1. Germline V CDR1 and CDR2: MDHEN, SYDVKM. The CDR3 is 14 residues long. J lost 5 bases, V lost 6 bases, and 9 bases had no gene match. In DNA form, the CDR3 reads TGTGCCAGCAGCCTCGGACAGGGTATAGACGAGCAGTACTTC. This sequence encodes CASSLGQGIDEQYF.

The CDR3 region is CASSFPPSSGTQYF. The CDR3 DNA follows: TGTGCCAGCAGTTTTCCCCCTTCATCCGGGACGCAGTATTTT. This chain uses TRBV28 with TRBJ2-3, with unresolved D. The CDR3 extends over 14 amino acids. Germline loops: CDR1 MDHEN, CDR2 SYDVKM. V was cut by 3 bases and J by 9 bases, with 16 bases left in between.

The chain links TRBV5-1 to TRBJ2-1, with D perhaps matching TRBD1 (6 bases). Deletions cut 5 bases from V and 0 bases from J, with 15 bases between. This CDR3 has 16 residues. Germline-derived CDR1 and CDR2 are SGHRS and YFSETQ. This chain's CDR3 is CASRPTTGSSYNEQFF. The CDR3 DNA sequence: TGCGCCAGCAGACCTACGACAGGAAGCTCCTACAATGAGCAGTTCTTC.

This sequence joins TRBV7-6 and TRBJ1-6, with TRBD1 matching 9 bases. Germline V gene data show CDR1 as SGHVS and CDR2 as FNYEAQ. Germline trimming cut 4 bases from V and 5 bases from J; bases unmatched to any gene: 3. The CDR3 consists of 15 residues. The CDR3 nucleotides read TGTGCCAGCAGCTGGACAGGGGAAAATAATTCACCCCTCCACTTT. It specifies CASSWTGENNSPLHF.

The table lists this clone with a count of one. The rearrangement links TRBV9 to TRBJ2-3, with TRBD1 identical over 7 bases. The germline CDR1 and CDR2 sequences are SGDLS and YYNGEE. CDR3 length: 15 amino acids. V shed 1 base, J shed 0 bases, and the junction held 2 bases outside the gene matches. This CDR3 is CASSVTGASTDTQYF. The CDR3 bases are TGTGCCAGCAGCGTAACAGGGGCTAGCACAGATACGCAGTATTTT.

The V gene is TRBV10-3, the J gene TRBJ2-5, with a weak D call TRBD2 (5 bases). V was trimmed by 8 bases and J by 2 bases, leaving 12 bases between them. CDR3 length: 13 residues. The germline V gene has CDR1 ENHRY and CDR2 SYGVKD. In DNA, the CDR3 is TGTGCCATCGGAGGAGCCAGGCAAGAGACCCAGTACTTC. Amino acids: CAIGGARQETQYF.

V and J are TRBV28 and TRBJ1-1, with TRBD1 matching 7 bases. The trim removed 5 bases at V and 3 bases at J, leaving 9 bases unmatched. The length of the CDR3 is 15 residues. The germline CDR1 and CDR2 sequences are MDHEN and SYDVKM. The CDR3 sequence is CASSDRQGWYTEAFF. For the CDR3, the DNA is TGTGCCAGCAGTGACAGACAGGGTTGGTACACTGAAGCTTTCTTT.

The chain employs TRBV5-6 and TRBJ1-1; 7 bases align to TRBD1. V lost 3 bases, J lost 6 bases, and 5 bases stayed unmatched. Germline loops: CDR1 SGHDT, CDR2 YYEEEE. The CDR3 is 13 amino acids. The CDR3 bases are TGTGCCAGCAGCTACAGGGGCAGGGCTGAAGCTTTCTTT. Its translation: CASSYRGRAEAFF. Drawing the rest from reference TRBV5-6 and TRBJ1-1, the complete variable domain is DAGVTQSPTHLIKTRGQQVTLRCSPKSGHDTVSWYQQALGQGPQFIFQYYEEEERQRGNFPDRFSGHQFPNYSSELNVNALLLGDSALYLCASSYRGRAEAFFGQGTRLTVV.

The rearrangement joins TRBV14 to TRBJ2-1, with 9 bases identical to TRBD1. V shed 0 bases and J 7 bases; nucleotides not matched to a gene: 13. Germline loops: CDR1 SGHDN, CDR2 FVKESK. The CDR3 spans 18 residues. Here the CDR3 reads CASSQEIQGQGLINEQFF. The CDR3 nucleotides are TGTGCCAGCAGCCAAGAAATTCAGGGACAGGGACTGATAAATGAGCAGTTCTTC.

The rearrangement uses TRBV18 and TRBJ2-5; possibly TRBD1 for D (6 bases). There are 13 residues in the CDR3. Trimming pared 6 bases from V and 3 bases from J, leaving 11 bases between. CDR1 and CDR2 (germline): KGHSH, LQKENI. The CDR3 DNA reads TGTGCCAGCTCCCGACAGGATAAAGAGACCCAGTACTTC. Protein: CASSRQDKETQYF. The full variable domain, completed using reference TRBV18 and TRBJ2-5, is NAGVMQNPRHLVRRRGQEARLRCSPMKGHSHVYWYRQLPEEGLKFMVYLQKENIIDESGMPKERFSAEFPKEGPSILRIQQVVRGDSAAYFCASSRQDKETQYFGPGTRLLVL.

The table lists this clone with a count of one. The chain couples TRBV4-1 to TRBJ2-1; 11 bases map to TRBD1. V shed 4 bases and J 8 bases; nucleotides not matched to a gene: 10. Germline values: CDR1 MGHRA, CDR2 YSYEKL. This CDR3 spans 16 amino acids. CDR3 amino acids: CASSPGQGAAQDEQFF. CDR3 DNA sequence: TGCGCCAGCAGCCCTGGACAGGGGGCGGCTCAGGATGAGCAGTTCTTC.

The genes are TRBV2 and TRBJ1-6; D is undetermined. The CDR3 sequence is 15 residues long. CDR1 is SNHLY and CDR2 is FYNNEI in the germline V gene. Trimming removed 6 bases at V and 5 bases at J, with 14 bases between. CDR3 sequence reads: CASRRSRENNSPLHF. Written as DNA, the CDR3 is TGTGCCAGCAGGCGGTCCCGAGAGAATAATTCACCCCTCCACTTT.

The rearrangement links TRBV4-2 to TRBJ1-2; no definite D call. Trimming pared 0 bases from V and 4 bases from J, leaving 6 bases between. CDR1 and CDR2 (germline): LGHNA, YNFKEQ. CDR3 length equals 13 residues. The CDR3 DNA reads TGTGCCAGCAGCCAAGACAGGTCCTATGGCTACACCTTC. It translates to CASSQDRSYGYTF.

The CDR3 nucleotides read TGCAGTGCTTACAGGGGAGAGACCCAGTACTTC. It translates to CSAYRGETQYF. The J gene is TRBJ2-5, the V gene TRBV20-1, with TRBD1 matching 7 bases. The V and J ends lost 5 bases and 4 bases, in that order; junction bases with no gene match: 1. Per the germline V gene, CDR1 is DFQATT and CDR2 is SNEGSKA (reference sequence). This CDR3 region has 11 residues.

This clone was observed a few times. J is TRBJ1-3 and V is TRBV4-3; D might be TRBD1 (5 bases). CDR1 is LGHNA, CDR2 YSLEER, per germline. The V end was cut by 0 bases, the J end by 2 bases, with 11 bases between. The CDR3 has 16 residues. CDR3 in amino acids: CASSQEWQGPGNTIYF. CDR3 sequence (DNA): TGCGCCAGCAGCCAAGAATGGCAGGGTCCTGGAAACACCATATATTTT.

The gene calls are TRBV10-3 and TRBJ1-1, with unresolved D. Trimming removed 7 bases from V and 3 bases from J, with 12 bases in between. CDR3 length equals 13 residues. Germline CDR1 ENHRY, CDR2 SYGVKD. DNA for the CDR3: TGTGCCATCACCCCCGGGAGCGACACTGAAGCTTTCTTT. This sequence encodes CAITPGSDTEAFF.